This is a list of T cell receptor beta chains from one sample in a study of blood T cells in healthy people across ages. TCRdb processed the 5' RACE reads anew with MiXCR; each CDR3 protein has one entry. The table includes fewer than 800,000 distinct CDR3 sequences, 49% detected once. Sequencing was carried out using blood. The receptor set was obtained from a woman aged 55-75 years in good health. Both conserved end residues are part of each CDR3. D genes are given only for firm matches. Some rows mark clone size as missing; the rest say once, few, many or name a class of expanded clone.

few	TRBD2	TRBV29-1	TRBJ2-1	TGCAGCGCCTCCAGCGGGATTGGCGATGAGCAGTTCTTC	CSASSGIGDEQFF
few	-	TRBV27	TRBJ2-7	TGTGCCAGCAGTCCCCTAAGAGGGAGGATTTTGGACGAGCAGTACTTC	CASSPLRGRILDEQYF
few	-	TRBV5-1	TRBJ2-1	TGCGCCAGCAGTGTGGGAGCCTCCTACAATGAGCAGTTCTTC	CASSVGASYNEQFF
once	-	TRBV20-1	TRBJ2-7	TGCAGTGCCAGACTAGTGGGAACCTACGAGCAGTACTTC	CSARLVGTYEQYF
few	-	TRBV2	TRBJ2-4	TGTGCCAGCAGTGGTGACTTACTAGCCAAAAACATTCAGTACTTC	CASSGDLLAKNIQYF
-	TRBD1	TRBV2	TRBJ2-1	TGTGCCAGCACGATCTTTGAGACAGGGGCAAATGAGCAGTTCTTC	CASTIFETGANEQFF
-	TRBD1	TRBV3-1	TRBJ1-4	TGTGCCAGCAGCCAGCTCAGGGGGAAAGAAAAACTGTTTTTT	CASSQLRGKEKLFF
few	TRBD1	TRBV20-1	TRBJ2-5	TGCAGTGCTAATCAGGGGGCCGAGACCCAGTACTTC	CSANQGAETQYF
-	-	TRBV10-3	TRBJ2-5	TGTGCCATCAGTGAGTCGACTACCCAAGAGACCCAGTACTTC	CAISESTTQETQYF
-	-	TRBV7-9	TRBJ1-1	TGTGCCAGCAGCCGGCGGCTGAGGGAGTCGGGGACTGAAGCTTTCTTT	CASSRRLRESGTEAFF
-	-	TRBV20-1	TRBJ2-1	TGCAGTGCTAGAGGAATATCCGGGGAGCTCTACAATGAGCAGTTCTTC	CSARGISGELYNEQFF
-	-	TRBV30	TRBJ1-6	TGTGCCTACCCAGGCCCACAGTATAATTCACCCCTCCACTTT	CAYPGPQYNSPLHF
-	-	TRBV11-2	TRBJ1-2	TGTGCCAGCAGCTTAGCTCGGGGCCTGGGCTATGGCTACACCTTC	CASSLARGLGYGYTF
-	-	TRBV7-3	TRBJ2-5	TGTGCCAGCAGCTTAAGGATGAGGGAGACCCAGTACTTC	CASSLRMRETQYF
-	-	TRBV11-3	TRBJ2-7	TGTGCCAGCAGCTTAGCTCTAGCCTACAATGAGCAGTACTTC	CASSLALAYNEQYF
-	-	TRBV20-1	TRBJ2-3	TGCAGTGCGGGGGACTCCTACTTCGACACAGATACGCAGTATTTT	CSAGDSYFDTDTQYF
many	-	TRBV7-2	TRBJ2-4	TGTGCCAGCAGCTCAATTACAGGGCGGGACATTCAGTACTTC	CASSSITGRDIQYF
-	TRBD2	TRBV7-2	TRBJ2-7	TGTGCCAGCAGCTTAGTGCGGGGGGCAAGACACAGCTTCGAGCAGTACTTC	CASSLVRGARHSFEQYF
few	-	TRBV7-9	TRBJ1-2	TGTGCCAGCAGCCCCCTCGGGGGCGCAGGCTACACCTTC	CASSPLGGAGYTF
-	-	TRBV5-1	TRBJ2-7	TGCGCCAGCAGCTTGAGTGCAGGGAGCAATGAGCAGTACTTC	CASSLSAGSNEQYF
-	-	TRBV20-1	TRBJ2-7	TGCAGTGCTAGAGACGGGCGGGGGCGGAACGAGCAGTACTTC	CSARDGRGRNEQYF
-	-	TRBV28	TRBJ2-4	TGTGCCACCATCTATCGGGATTCCAAAAACATTCAGTACTTC	CATIYRDSKNIQYF
-	-	TRBV11-2	TRBJ2-7	TGTGCTTCGACTGAACAAGAGACTCAGTACTTC	CASTEQETQYF
-	-	TRBV30	TRBJ2-2	TGTGCCTGGACCCCATGGGACCCCGGGGAGCTGTTTTTT	CAWTPWDPGELFF
-	TRBD1	TRBV5-5	TRBJ2-5	TGTGCCAGCAGCTTGAGGGACAGGGGGCTTTTAATAGAGACCCAGTACTTC	CASSLRDRGLLIETQYF
-	-	TRBV10-3	TRBJ2-1	TGTGCCATCAGTGAACTGGGAACGGAGCAGTTCTTC	CAISELGTEQFF
few	-	TRBV18	TRBJ2-7	TGTGCCAGCTCAGACACGGGGGCGGGGAATAACGAGCAGTACTTC	CASSDTGAGNNEQYF
many	TRBD2	TRBV7-2	TRBJ2-5	TGTGCCAGCAGCTCAACTAGCGGGAGTGAGACCCAGTACTTC	CASSSTSGSETQYF
few	-	TRBV5-1	TRBJ1-1	TGCGCCAGCAGCTTATCACCGAGAAGGAGCACTGAAGCTTTCTTT	CASSLSPRRSTEAFF
-	-	TRBV20-1	TRBJ2-7	TGCAGTGCTAGTTCGGGAGATAGTTACGAGCAGTACTTC	CSASSGDSYEQYF
few	TRBD1	TRBV20-1	TRBJ2-4	TGCAGTGCTAGGGACAGGGAGCTAGCCAAAAACATTCAGTACTTC	CSARDRELAKNIQYF
few	-	TRBV27	TRBJ1-2	TGTGCCAGCGCCCGCATTGGCTATGGCTACACCTTC	CASARIGYGYTF
-	-	TRBV12-3/TRBV12-4	TRBJ2-5	TGTGCCAGCAGTTTTAGACCCCAAGAGACCCAGTACTTC	CASSFRPQETQYF
-	-	TRBV20-1	TRBJ2-7	TGCAGTGCTAGAAAGAGCGTCCTCCGCGAGCAGTACTTC	CSARKSVLREQYF
-	TRBD1	TRBV5-5	TRBJ2-5	TGTGTCAGCAGTCGACAGGGATCCGACGGGCGGACCCAGTACTTC	CVSSRQGSDGRTQYF
-	-	TRBV12-3/TRBV12-4	TRBJ1-5	TGTGCCAGCAGTTTAGCGCTGGGACGGAATAGCAATCAGCCCCAGCATTTT	CASSLALGRNSNQPQHF
-	-	TRBV12-3/TRBV12-4	TRBJ2-2	TGTGCCAGCAGACCGGACAGACTGACCGGGGAGCTGTTTTTT	CASRPDRLTGELFF
many	TRBD1	TRBV6-2/TRBV6-3	TRBJ2-1	TGTGCCAGCAGTTTGCTTTCCGGGACAGGGGGATCGGATGAGCAGTTCTTC	CASSLLSGTGGSDEQFF
-	TRBD1	TRBV6-2/TRBV6-3	TRBJ1-5	TGTGCCAGCAGCAACAGGGGTGGCAATCAGCCCCAGCATTTT	CASSNRGGNQPQHF
-	TRBD1	TRBV7-9	TRBJ1-1	TGTGCCAGCAGCCAAGCGGGACAGGGGGGTACTGAAGCTTTCTTT	CASSQAGQGGTEAFF
-	TRBD2	TRBV7-2	TRBJ2-1	TGTGCCAGCAGCTTAGCGCGGGAGGGTGAGCAGTTCTTC	CASSLAREGEQFF
few	TRBD1	TRBV7-2	TRBJ2-1	TGTGCCAGCAGCGCTCGGACAGGGTCCAATGAGCAGTTCTTC	CASSARTGSNEQFF
many	TRBD2	TRBV27	TRBJ2-7	TGTGCCAGCACTCGGACTAGCGGGAGTTACGAGCAGTACTTC	CASTRTSGSYEQYF
once	-	TRBV27	TRBJ2-3	TGTGCCAGCAAACCAGGGGAGGCAGATACGCAGTATTTT	CASKPGEADTQYF
many	TRBD1	TRBV4-3	TRBJ1-2	TGCGCCAGCAGCCAACTGACAGGGGAATATGGCTACACCTTC	CASSQLTGEYGYTF
few	-	TRBV9	TRBJ2-5	TGTGCCAGCAGCGTAAGGGGCTTGGGAGAGACCCAGTACTTC	CASSVRGLGETQYF
-	-	TRBV7-2	TRBJ2-1	TGTGCCAGCAGCGATTCATGGACGCACGCCTACAATGAGCAGTTCTTC	CASSDSWTHAYNEQFF
-	-	TRBV27	TRBJ1-2	TGTGCCAGCAGTTTAAGTCCAGCAGGGGCCGTCTATGGCTACACCTTC	CASSLSPAGAVYGYTF
-	-	TRBV7-3	TRBJ2-3	TGTGCCAGCAGCTTAGGGATAGGCACAGATACGCAGTATTTT	CASSLGIGTDTQYF